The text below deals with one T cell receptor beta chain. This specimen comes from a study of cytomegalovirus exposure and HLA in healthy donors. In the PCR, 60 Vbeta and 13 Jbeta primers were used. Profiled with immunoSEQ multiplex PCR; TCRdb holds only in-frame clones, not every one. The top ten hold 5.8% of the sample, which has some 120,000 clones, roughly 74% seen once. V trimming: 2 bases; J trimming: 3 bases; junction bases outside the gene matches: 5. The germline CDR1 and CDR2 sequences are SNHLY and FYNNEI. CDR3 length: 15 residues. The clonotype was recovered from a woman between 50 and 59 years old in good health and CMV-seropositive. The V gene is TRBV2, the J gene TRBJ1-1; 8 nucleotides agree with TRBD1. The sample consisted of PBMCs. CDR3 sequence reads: CASSEQGATDTEAFF. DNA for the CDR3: TGTGCCAGCAGTGAACAGGGGGCGACGGACACTGAAGCTTTCTTT.